This T cell receptor (beta chain) derives from a study of blood T cell repertoires in COVID-19. Study context: Sites in the United States, Italy and Spain provided acute and convalescent COVID-19 samples. Sources were T cells, B-cell-depleted T cells, or PBMCs; the material itself was cDNA or gDNA.

Germline V gene data show CDR1 as SNHLY and CDR2 as FYNNEI. This CDR3 region has 13 residues. V lost 7 bases and J lost 3; bases outside the gene matches: 5. Study processing details: Amplified reference gene primers provided the basis for estimating nucleated cell counts. Assay: immunoSEQ multiplex PCR; the TCRdb copy retains only in-frame clones and omits some. That table furnishes V, J and clone size, whereas the DNA furnished D and trimming. The repertoire has fewer than 200,000 clones, more than 75% of them found once; the top ten carry roughly 8.7%. This chain uses TRBV2 with TRBJ2-7; 8 bases fit TRBD1. The sample comprised peripheral blood. The receptor comes from a woman in her forties or fifties with active or convalescent COVID-19. The CDR3 coding sequence is TGTGCCAGCAATACACAGGGGGTCTACGAGCAGTACTTC. As protein: CASNTQGVYEQYF.